This TCR beta chain was found in a study of cytomegalovirus exposure and HLA in healthy donors. Concerning this clone itself: No antigen is known for it.

Study observations and caveats: Some V segments, TRBV6-2 and TRBV6-3 among them, were indistinguishable and were therefore excluded.

The germline CDR1 and CDR2 sequences are SQVTM and ANQGSEA. V lost 6 bases and J 8 bases, leaving 16 bases between the germline ends. The CDR3 is 12 amino acids. Primers: 60 Vbeta forward and 13 Jbeta reverse. The data were produced by immunoSEQ multiplex PCR, yet TCRdb's version contains in-frame clones alone and is incomplete. The sample holds about 210,000 clones, roughly 84% seen once. This TCR was recovered from a girl aged 2 to 9 in good health and CMV-seronegative. The sequenced sample consisted of PBMCs. The genes are TRBV29-1 and TRBJ1-2; a weak D match, TRBD1 (6 bases). The CDR3 spells CSVGVRGGGYTF. CDR3 coding DNA: TGCAGCGTGGGAGTACGGGGGGGCGGCTACACCTTC.